This TCR beta chain is from a study of T-cell memory formation after mild COVID-19 (dated by TCRdb to the early 2020s). Some background on the complete study: TCR sequence clusters from the two donors were found to be largely donor specific. The cohort was made up of two young adult volunteers, one female and one male, who were previously healthy. In a couple of donors, T-cell clones that expanded and contracted after mild COVID-19 were followed by sequencing TCRalpha and TCRbeta repertoires longitudinally.

Ficoll-Paque density gradient centrifugation was the method used to isolate PBMCs. The CDR3 runs 19 amino acids, cysteine and phenylalanine included. Solely the CDR3 DNA is kept, with 57 bases framed from the first base. CDR1 and CDR2 (SGHTA, FQGNSA) derive from the germline V gene. V and J are trimmed by 2 bases and 7 bases, and the gene matches miss 17 bases of the junction. On the study overall, not on this receptor specifically: SARS-CoV-2 specificity was not confirmed for the second-wave clones peaking on day 37. Only two mild cases were covered in the study, and larger cohorts including severe cases with pre-infection samples were considered necessary. Balanced CD4/CD8 phenotypes were observed for clones contracting from day 15 to 85, whereas a bias towards CD4+ was observed for a second wave of clones expanding from day 15 to 37. Some responding clones were found in pre-infection memory, which suggests that pre-existing cross-reactive memory T cells took part in the SARS-CoV-2 response. Contracting CD4+ clones were found mainly in CM and EM memory subsets, while CD8+ clones were enriched in EMRA.

This clonotype came up a few times. Its target antigen remains unknown. Base quality data are lacking; no much larger clone is found one base away. TCRdb names Illumina NovaSeq 6000 as the instrument used. cDNA libraries for TCRalpha and TCRbeta were prepared by 5'RACE using constant-segment primers, with sample barcodes and unique molecular identifiers added. Trizol reagent was used to extract RNA from every sample. Library amplification was performed in two PCR steps, and a second sample barcode and Illumina TruSeq adapters were introduced in the second step. Sequencing of the libraries was done on an Illumina NovaSeq, producing 2 x 150 bp paired-end reads. The source study handled its data this way. With migec v1.2.7, reads were demultiplexed and then collapsed into UMI-guided consensus sequences. Using mixcr v2.1.11, the UMI consensuses were aligned to TRA and TRB V and J templates and assembled into clonotypes. Expanded or contracted clonotypes were those called significant by both edgeR and NoisET, with noise models trained on biological replicates. edgeR calls used a false discovery rate-adjusted p below 0.01 and a log2 fold-change threshold of 1. As an exploratory analysis of dynamics, max-normalized trajectories of the 1000 most abundant clonotypes were examined by PCA with hierarchical clustering. Each responding clone was given a CD4 or CD8 phenotype based on the CD4+ and CD8+ repertoires, which had been sequenced separately. TCRdb reanalyzed the raw reads on its own, using fastp at Q25 for trimming and MiXCR for clone calling, and kept in-frame beta chains. When rows share a CDR3 protein, they turn into one entry using the most common DNA and genes. V and J calls and clone size were set by TCRdb, not the authors. In all, the sample holds about 560,000 distinct CDR3 sequences, and about a fifth of those were seen once. Around 8.4% of the sample comes from the top ten.

This TCR was sampled from an adult woman who had mild COVID-19 (a few samples of this study predate the infection). The sample titles of this study are shuffled in the database, so cell type and time point are left out; the donor was told from shared clones. The chain links TRBV7-2 with TRBJ1-4, with 9 bases in between that match TRBD1. Sequenced input: PBMCs or a T cell subset sorted from them (not recorded which). The sequenced DNA: TGTGCCAGCAGCTTACCGCGCCGGGACAGGGCAGAAAGTCCTGAAAAACTGTTTTTT. The translation is CASSLPRRDRAESPEKLFF.